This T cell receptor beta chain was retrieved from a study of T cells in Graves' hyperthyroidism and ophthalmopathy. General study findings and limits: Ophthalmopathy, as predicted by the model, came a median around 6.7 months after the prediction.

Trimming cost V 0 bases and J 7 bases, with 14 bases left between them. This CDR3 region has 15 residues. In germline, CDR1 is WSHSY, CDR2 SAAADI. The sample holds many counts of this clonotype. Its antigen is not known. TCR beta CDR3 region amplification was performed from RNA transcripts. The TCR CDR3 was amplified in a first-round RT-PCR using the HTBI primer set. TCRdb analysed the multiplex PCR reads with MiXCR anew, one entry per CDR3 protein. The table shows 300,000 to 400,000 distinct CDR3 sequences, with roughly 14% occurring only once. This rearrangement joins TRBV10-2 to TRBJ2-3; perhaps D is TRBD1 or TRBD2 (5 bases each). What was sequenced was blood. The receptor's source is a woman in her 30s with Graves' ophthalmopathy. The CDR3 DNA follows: TGCGCCAGCAGTGAGTCGAAGGGGAGTAAACATACGCAGTATTTT. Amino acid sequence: CASSESKGSKHTQYF.